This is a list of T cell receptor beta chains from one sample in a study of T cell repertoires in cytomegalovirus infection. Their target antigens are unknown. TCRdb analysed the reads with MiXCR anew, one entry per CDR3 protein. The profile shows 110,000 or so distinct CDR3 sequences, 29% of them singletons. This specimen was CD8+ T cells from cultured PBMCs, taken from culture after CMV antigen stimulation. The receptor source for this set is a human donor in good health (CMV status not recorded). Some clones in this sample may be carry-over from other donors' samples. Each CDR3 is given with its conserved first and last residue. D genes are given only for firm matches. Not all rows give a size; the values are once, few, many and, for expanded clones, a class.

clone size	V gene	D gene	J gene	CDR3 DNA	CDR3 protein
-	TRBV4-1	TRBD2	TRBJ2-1	TGCGCCAGCAGCCAAGAGGACGGTCTAGCGGGTGGCAATGAGCAGTTCTTC	CASSQEDGLAGGNEQFF
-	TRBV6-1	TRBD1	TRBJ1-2	TGTGCCACCAGGGACAGGGGAAACTATGGCTACACCTTC	CATRDRGNYGYTF
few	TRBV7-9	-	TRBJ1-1	TGTGCCAGCAGTCCACCCTCGAACACTGAAGCTTTCTTT	CASSPPSNTEAFF
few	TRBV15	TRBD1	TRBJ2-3	TGTGCCACCAGCAGAGATGCGGCACAGGGGGCTTCAGATACGCAGTATTTT	CATSRDAAQGASDTQYF
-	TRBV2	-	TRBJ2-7	TGTGCCAGCAGGATATTAACCGAGCAGTACTTC	CASRILTEQYF
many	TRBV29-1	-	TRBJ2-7	TGCAGCGTTAGGAGCGCCTCCTCCTACGAGCAGTACTTC	CSVRSASSYEQYF
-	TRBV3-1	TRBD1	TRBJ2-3	TGTGCCTGCAGCTCCGGGACAGTCGGCACAGATACGCAGTATTTT	CACSSGTVGTDTQYF
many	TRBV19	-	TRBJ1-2	TGTGCCAGTAGTATCACAGGGTCTCATGGCTACACCTTC	CASSITGSHGYTF
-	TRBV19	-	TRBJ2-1	TGTGCCAGTAGTATCAACAGCTACAATGAGCAGTTCTTC	CASSINSYNEQFF
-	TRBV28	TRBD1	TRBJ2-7	TGTGCCAGCGGTAGGGGACAGGGGGTTCTCTACGAGCAGTACTTC	CASGRGQGVLYEQYF
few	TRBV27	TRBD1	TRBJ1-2	TGTGCCAGCAGCGGACAGGGGGCTTCCCTATTGTATGGCTACACCTTC	CASSGQGASLLYGYTF
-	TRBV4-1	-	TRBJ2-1	TGCGCCAGCAGCCAAGCTTGGGCCAATGAGCAGTTCTTC	CASSQAWANEQFF
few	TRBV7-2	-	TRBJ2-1	TGTGCCAGCAGCCTCGATTTGCGCTACAGGGACAATGAGCAGTTCTTC	CASSLDLRYRDNEQFF
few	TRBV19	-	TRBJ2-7	TGTGCCACTAAACGGGGGGCCCGGGACACCCAGAAGGGCTTACCCTACGAGCAGTACTTC	CATKRGARDTQKGLPYEQYF
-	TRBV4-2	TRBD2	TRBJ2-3	TGTGCCAACAGCCTAGACCTACTAGCGGGGGACGTTACAGATACGCAGTATTTT	CANSLDLLAGDVTDTQYF
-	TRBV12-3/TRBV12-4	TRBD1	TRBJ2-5	TGTGCCAGCAGCGGAACCTACCGGGACAGGGGCCAAGAGACCCAGTACTTC	CASSGTYRDRGQETQYF
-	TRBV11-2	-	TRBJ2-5	TGTGCCAGCAGATCCGCCGGGACTCAAGAGACCCAGTACTTC	CASRSAGTQETQYF
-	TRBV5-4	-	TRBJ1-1	TGTGCCAGCAGCTTGTCCCGGATCACTGAAGCTTTCTTT	CASSLSRITEAFF
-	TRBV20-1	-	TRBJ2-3	TGCAGTGCCAGTTCGGATAACTCAGCGTATACGCAGTATTTT	CSASSDNSAYTQYF
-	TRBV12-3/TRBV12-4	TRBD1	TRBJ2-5	TGTGCCAGCGGACAGGGGGCACTGGAGACCCAGTACTTC	CASGQGALETQYF
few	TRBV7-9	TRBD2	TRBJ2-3	TGTGCCAGCAGCGGCGGGGGGGCTAGCACAGATACGCAGTATTTT	CASSGGGASTDTQYF
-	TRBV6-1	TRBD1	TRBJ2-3	TGTGCCAGCAGTCTAGGACAGGGGGTGGTAGATACGCAGTATTTT	CASSLGQGVVDTQYF
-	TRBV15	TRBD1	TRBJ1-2	TGTGCCACCAGCCTGGACAGGGGGCCGGGTGGCTACACCTTC	CATSLDRGPGGYTF
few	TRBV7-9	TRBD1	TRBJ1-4	TGTGCCGGTGGGACAGGAAATGAAAAACTGTTTTTT	CAGGTGNEKLFF
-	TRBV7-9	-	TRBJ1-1	TGTGCCAGCAGCTTAGGTCCCGGGGTAAACACTGAAGCTTTCTTT	CASSLGPGVNTEAFF
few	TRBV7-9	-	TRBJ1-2	TGTGCCAGCAGCTTAACAGCGGGGGTGAAACGTGGCTACACCTTC	CASSLTAGVKRGYTF
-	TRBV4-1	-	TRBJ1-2	TGCGCCAGCAGCCAACCTTCTCGGGTCAATGGCTACACCTTC	CASSQPSRVNGYTF
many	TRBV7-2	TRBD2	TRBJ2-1	TGTGCCAGCAGCCTTGGGACTAGCGGGGGGGCAAGTGAGCAGTTCTTC	CASSLGTSGGASEQFF
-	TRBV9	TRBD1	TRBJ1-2	TGTGCCAGCAGCCTCGCCCCCTGGACAGGGGGGAGTAATGGCTACACCTTC	CASSLAPWTGGSNGYTF
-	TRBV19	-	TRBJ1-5	TGTGCCAGTAGTGAATGGGGTGCTGGTCAGCCCCAGCATTTT	CASSEWGAGQPQHF
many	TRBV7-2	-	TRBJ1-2	TGTGCCAGCAGCTTAGGAGGGGGTGCTTATGGCTACACCTTC	CASSLGGGAYGYTF
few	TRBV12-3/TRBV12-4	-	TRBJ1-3	TGTGCCAGCAGTACACAGGGCTCTGGAAACACCATATATTTT	CASSTQGSGNTIYF
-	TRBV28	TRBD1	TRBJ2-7	TGTGCCAGCAGTTTAGTGAGGGACAGGGTCAACGAGCAGTACTTC	CASSLVRDRVNEQYF
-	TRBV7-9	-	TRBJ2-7	TGTGCCAGCAGCCCTCCACTGAAATACGAGCAGTACTTC	CASSPPLKYEQYF
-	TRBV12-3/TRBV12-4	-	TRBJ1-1	TGTGCCAGCAGTTTCGGGCCTGAAGCTTTCTTT	CASSFGPEAFF
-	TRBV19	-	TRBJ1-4	TGTGCCAGTACCAAGACAGACCCTAATGAAAAACTGTTTTTT	CASTKTDPNEKLFF
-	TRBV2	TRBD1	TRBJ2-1	TGTGCCACGACAGGGTTGAGCTCCTACAATGAGCAGTTCTTC	CATTGLSSYNEQFF
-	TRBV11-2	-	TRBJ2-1	TGTGCCAGCAGTTACTCCTCGGGCAATGAGCAGTTCTTC	CASSYSSGNEQFF
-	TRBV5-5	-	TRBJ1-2	TGTGCCAGCAGCTTGTTGGAATGGGCTAACTATGGCTACACCTTC	CASSLLEWANYGYTF
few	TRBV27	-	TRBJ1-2	TGTGCCAGCAGCCCCAGTGGGGGAAACTATGGCTACACCTTC	CASSPSGGNYGYTF
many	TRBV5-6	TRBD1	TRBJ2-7	TGTGCCAGCAGCGGCGCGGGACAGGCCTTCTACGAGCAGTACTTC	CASSGAGQAFYEQYF
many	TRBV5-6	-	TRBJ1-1	TGTGCCAGCAGCTTGGAAACAGGCTTAAACACTGAAGCTTTCTTT	CASSLETGLNTEAFF
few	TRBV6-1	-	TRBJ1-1	TGTGCCAGCAGTGAGGGCGGGGGGTTCGTTGTGAACACTGAAGCTTTCTTT	CASSEGGGFVVNTEAFF
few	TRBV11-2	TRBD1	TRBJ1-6	TGTGCCAGCAGCGCCTCTTGGGGGACAGGGACCCGCTCCTATAATTCACCCCTCCACTTT	CASSASWGTGTRSYNSPLHF
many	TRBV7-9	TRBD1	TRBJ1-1	TGTGCCAGCAGCCTAGCTTCGGACAGGGGTCTGAACACTGAAGCTTTCTTT	CASSLASDRGLNTEAFF
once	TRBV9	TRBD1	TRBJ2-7	TGTGCCAGCAGCGCAGGGGGATTGAGCTCCTACGAGCAGTACTTC	CASSAGGLSSYEQYF
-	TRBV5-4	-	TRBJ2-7	TGTGCCAGCAGCTTCGGGCAGGGGCTCGCCTACGAGCAGTACTTC	CASSFGQGLAYEQYF
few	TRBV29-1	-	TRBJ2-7	TGCAGCGTAGAGTTCCAGGGGACCTACGAGCAGTACTTC	CSVEFQGTYEQYF
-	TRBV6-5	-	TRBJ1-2	TGTGCCAGCAACGAGGGGGGGGGACTCTATGGCTACACCTTC	CASNEGGGLYGYTF
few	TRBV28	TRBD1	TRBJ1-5	TGTGCCAGCAGTTTCTACAGGGGGCAGGATCAGCCCCAGCATTTT	CASSFYRGQDQPQHF
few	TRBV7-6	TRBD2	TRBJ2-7	TGTGCCAGCAGCCAAACTAGCGGGGGGGCCGGGGACGAGCAGTACTTC	CASSQTSGGAGDEQYF
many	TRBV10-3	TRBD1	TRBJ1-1	TGTGCCATCACCGGACAGGGGGCAATTGGTGACACTGAAGCTTTCTTT	CAITGQGAIGDTEAFF
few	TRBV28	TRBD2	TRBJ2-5	TGTGCCAGCAGTTTCGCGGGGGGCCAAGAGACCCAGTACTTC	CASSFAGGQETQYF
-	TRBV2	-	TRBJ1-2	TGTGCCAGCAGTGAAATACAAAACTATGGCTACACCTTC	CASSEIQNYGYTF
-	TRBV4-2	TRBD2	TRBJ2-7	TGTGCCAGCAGCCAAGAGGGGGGGGGGGAAGGCCTCTCCTACGAGCAGTACTTC	CASSQEGGGEGLSYEQYF
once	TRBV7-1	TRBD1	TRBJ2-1	TGTGCCAGCAGGGAGGACAGGGGCTATGAGCAGTTCTTC	CASREDRGYEQFF
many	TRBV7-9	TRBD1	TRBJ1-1	TGTGCCAGCAGCTCAAATAGGACAGGGTATATGACTGAAGCTTTCTTT	CASSSNRTGYMTEAFF